A selection of T cell receptor beta chains follows, all from one sample in a study of blood T cell repertoires in COVID-19. Sequencing used immunoSEQ multiplex PCR; TCRdb keeps in-frame clones, though not all of them. The top ten clones hold around 10% of a sample with 250,000 to 300,000 clones, 80% to 90% of them seen once. The sequenced sample consisted of PBMCs or T cells enriched from blood (not recorded which). These receptors came from a man aged 40-49 years who had recovered from COVID-19. The CDR3 runs from the conserved cysteine through the conserved F or W. D genes are given only for firm matches. The listing skips clone size in some rows; elsewhere it reads once, few, many or a size class.

J: TRBJ2-7
size: -
V: TRBV14
D: TRBD2
CDR3: CASSLAGGTGEQYF
DNA: TGTGCCAGCAGCCTAGCGGGCGGCACGGGGGAGCAGTACTTC

J: TRBJ2-2
size: -
V: TRBV29-1
D: TRBD1
CDR3: CSVGQGLVTGELFF
DNA: TGCAGCGTAGGACAGGGTCTGGTCACCGGGGAGCTGTTTTTT

J: TRBJ1-5
size: -
V: TRBV28
D: TRBD1
CDR3: CASSIRGQGDQPQHF
DNA: TGTGCCAGCAGCATTAGGGGACAGGGAGATCAGCCCCAGCATTTT

J: TRBJ2-7
size: -
V: TRBV6-5
D: TRBD2
CDR3: CASSYLLAGGYEQYF
DNA: TGTGCCAGCAGTTACCTTCTAGCGGGAGGCTACGAGCAGTACTTC

J: TRBJ2-1
size: -
V: TRBV4-3
D: TRBD2
CDR3: CASSQDLIARLAGYNEQFF
DNA: TGCGCCAGCAGCCAAGATCTGATTGCGCGACTAGCGGGTTACAATGAGCAGTTCTTC

J: TRBJ2-1
size: -
V: TRBV11-3
D: TRBD1
CDR3: CASSFGAGGSYNEQFF
DNA: TGTGCCAGCAGCTTTGGGGCAGGGGGTTCCTACAATGAGCAGTTCTTC

J: TRBJ1-1
size: once
V: TRBV5-1
D: -
CDR3: CASSLGQVPTEAFF
DNA: TGCGCCAGCAGCTTGGGACAGGTCCCCACTGAAGCTTTCTTT

J: TRBJ1-1
size: -
V: TRBV19
D: -
CDR3: CASSYREYTEAFF
DNA: TGTGCCAGTAGCTACAGGGAGTACACTGAAGCTTTCTTT

J: TRBJ2-5
size: -
V: TRBV2
D: -
CDR3: CASSEGTTQETQYF
DNA: TGTGCCAGCAGTGAGGGGACAACCCAAGAGACCCAGTACTTC

J: TRBJ2-5
size: -
V: TRBV29-1
D: TRBD1
CDR3: CSVAGTGSQYF
DNA: TGCAGCGTGGCCGGGACAGGGTCGCAGTACTTC

J: TRBJ2-3
size: many
V: TRBV5-1
D: -
CDR3: CASSLESTDADTQYF
DNA: TGCGCCAGCAGCTTGGAATCGACAGACGCAGATACGCAGTATTTT

J: TRBJ2-3
size: once
V: TRBV7-8
D: TRBD2
CDR3: CASSLSGTSGNTQYF
DNA: TGTGCCAGCAGCTTAAGTGGGACTAGCGGAAATACGCAGTATTTT

J: TRBJ1-1
size: -
V: TRBV6-5
D: TRBD1
CDR3: CASRPPDRTNTEAFF
DNA: TGTGCCAGCAGACCTCCGGACAGGACGAACACTGAAGCTTTCTTT

J: TRBJ1-3
size: -
V: TRBV6-6
D: -
CDR3: CASSYYGVDSGNTIYF
DNA: TGTGCCAGCAGTTATTACGGGGTGGACTCTGGAAACACCATATATTTT

J: TRBJ1-1
size: -
V: TRBV5-4
D: TRBD1
CDR3: CASSLRTGGTEAFF
DNA: TGTGCCAGCAGCTTACGGACAGGGGGCACTGAAGCTTTCTTT

J: TRBJ1-1
size: -
V: TRBV3-1/TRBV3-2
D: -
CDR3: CASSPPGQPEAFF
DNA: TGTGCCAGCAGCCCACCCGGACAGCCGGAAGCTTTCTTT

J: TRBJ2-7
size: -
V: TRBV6-1
D: TRBD1
CDR3: CASSERQGLYEQYF
DNA: TGTGCCAGCAGTGAACGACAGGGTCTATACGAGCAGTACTTC

J: TRBJ2-1
size: -
V: TRBV10-3
D: TRBD2
CDR3: CAISFSGGYNEQFF
DNA: TGTGCCATCAGTTTTAGCGGGGGGTACAATGAGCAGTTCTTC

J: TRBJ2-3
size: -
V: TRBV19
D: -
CDR3: CASSPKIGASTDTQYF
DNA: TGTGCCAGTAGTCCCAAGATAGGGGCTAGCACAGATACGCAGTATTTT

J: TRBJ1-2
size: -
V: TRBV12-3/TRBV12-4
D: -
CDR3: CASSFVSGSGYTF
DNA: TGTGCCAGCAGTTTCGTCTCAGGGTCTGGCTACACCTTC

J: TRBJ2-1
size: -
V: TRBV19
D: TRBD2
CDR3: CASSTGLADRANEQFF
DNA: TGTGCCAGTAGTACGGGACTAGCGGACCGAGCCAATGAGCAGTTCTTC

J: TRBJ1-1
size: once
V: TRBV5-1
D: -
CDR3: CASSLAGFPENTEAFF
DNA: TGCGCCAGCAGCTTGGCGGGTTTCCCGGAGAACACTGAAGCTTTCTTT

J: TRBJ1-1
size: -
V: TRBV5-1
D: TRBD1
CDR3: CASSQMDRVNTEAFF
DNA: TGCGCCAGCAGCCAAATGGACAGGGTGAACACTGAAGCTTTCTTT

J: TRBJ2-1
size: few
V: TRBV13
D: TRBD2
CDR3: CASSPVAGGGGEQFF
DNA: TGTGCCAGCAGCCCAGTGGCGGGAGGGGGCGGTGAGCAGTTCTTC

J: TRBJ2-5
size: -
V: TRBV7-2
D: TRBD1
CDR3: CASSLGGFRGLETQYF
DNA: TGTGCCAGCAGCTTAGGGGGATTCAGGGGGCTAGAGACCCAGTACTTC

J: TRBJ2-5
size: -
V: TRBV7-9
D: TRBD1
CDR3: CASSEGQVETQYF
DNA: TGTGCCAGCAGCGAAGGACAGGTAGAGACCCAGTACTTC

J: TRBJ2-2
size: -
V: TRBV10-3
D: -
CDR3: CAISEKDQGGTGELFF
DNA: TGTGCCATCAGTGAAAAGGACCAGGGGGGCACCGGGGAGCTGTTTTTT

J: TRBJ2-5
size: -
V: TRBV6-5
D: -
CDR3: CASREWLDQETQYF
DNA: TGTGCCAGCAGGGAGTGGCTAGACCAAGAGACCCAGTACTTC

J: TRBJ2-2
size: -
V: TRBV28
D: -
CDR3: CASSPGAGELFF
DNA: TGTGCCAGCAGTCCAGGGGCCGGGGAGCTGTTTTTT

J: TRBJ1-1
size: -
V: TRBV11-3
D: TRBD1
CDR3: CASTGQGMAEAFF
DNA: TGTGCCAGCACCGGACAGGGTATGGCTGAAGCTTTCTTT

J: TRBJ2-6
size: -
V: TRBV27
D: -
CDR3: CASQPKRGMGIFGANVLTF
DNA: TGTGCCAGCCAGCCCAAAAGGGGAATGGGGATATTTGGGGCCAACGTCCTGACTTTC

J: TRBJ1-2
size: -
V: TRBV18
D: -
CDR3: CASSPTSGQNQYYGYTF
DNA: TGTGCCAGCTCACCAACTTCCGGACAGAATCAATACTATGGCTACACCTTC

J: TRBJ2-5
size: -
V: TRBV11-3
D: -
CDR3: CASSSRDSQETQYF
DNA: TGTGCCAGCAGCTCCCGGGACTCCCAAGAGACCCAGTACTTC

J: TRBJ2-3
size: once
V: TRBV5-5
D: TRBD1
CDR3: CASSQGQGAFTDTQYF
DNA: TGTGCCAGCAGCCAGGGACAGGGGGCATTCACAGATACGCAGTATTTT

J: TRBJ1-3
size: -
V: TRBV13
D: TRBD1
CDR3: CASSRRIGQGLNLGNTIYF
DNA: TGTGCCAGCAGTCGACGAATCGGACAGGGGCTTAATCTGGGAAACACCATATATTTT

J: TRBJ1-1
size: medium-sized
V: TRBV6-5
D: TRBD1
CDR3: CASRYQGATEAFF
DNA: TGTGCCAGCAGGTACCAGGGGGCCACTGAAGCTTTCTTT

J: TRBJ2-7
size: -
V: TRBV6-5
D: -
CDR3: CASSPDSLGEQYF
DNA: TGTGCCAGCAGCCCGGACAGTCTCGGCGAGCAGTACTTC

J: TRBJ1-2
size: -
V: TRBV9
D: TRBD1
CDR3: CASSVEGGASYGYTF
DNA: TGTGCCAGCAGCGTAGAAGGGGGCGCAAGCTATGGCTACACCTTC

J: TRBJ1-2
size: -
V: TRBV28
D: TRBD1
CDR3: CATPSDRGVRSYTF
DNA: TGTGCCACCCCCTCGGACAGGGGGGTTCGCAGCTACACCTTC

J: TRBJ2-1
size: -
V: TRBV5-1
D: TRBD2
CDR3: CASSPWTSPQFF
DNA: TGCGCCAGCAGCCCGTGGACTAGCCCGCAGTTCTTC

J: TRBJ2-2
size: -
V: TRBV6-5
D: -
CDR3: CASIEQNTGELFF
DNA: TGTGCCAGCATCGAACAGAACACCGGGGAGCTGTTTTTT